These 27 T cell receptor beta chains originate from one sample sequenced in a study of graft-versus-host responses after intestinal transplantation. Some clones are missing from TCRdb's copy, which holds only in-frame ones; the method was immunoSEQ multiplex PCR. This sample has roughly 50,000 clones, with 80% to 95% found just once. No cognate antigen is known for these TCRs. The input for sequencing was unstimulated CD4+ T cells sorted from spleen or lymph node cells, taken before transplant. The receptors come from a human donor who was the organ donor for an intestinal transplant.

The chain carries TRBV5-4 and TRBJ2-3, with D unclear. Germline values: CDR1 SGHNT, CDR2 YYREEE (reference sequence). The V end was cut by 4 bases, the J end by 4 bases, with 10 bases between. The CDR3 is 13 amino acids. The CDR3 DNA reads TGTGCCAGCAGCCCCGGGTTCTCAGATACGCAGTATTTT. The encoded protein is CASSPGFSDTQYF. The full variable domain, its missing parts supplied by reference TRBV5-4 and TRBJ2-3, is ETGVTQSPTHLIKTRGQQVTLRCSSQSGHNTVSWYQQALGQGPQFIFQYYREEENGRGNFPPRFSGLQFPNYSSELNVNALELDDSALYLCASSPGFSDTQYFGPGTRLTVL.

CDR3 coding DNA: TGTGCCAGTACCCCGCCCCAGGGTAGTGGCTACACCTTC. Translated, it gives CASTPPQGSGYTF. The chain employs TRBV19 and TRBJ1-2, with D possibly matching TRBD1 (5 bases). The CDR3 has 13 amino acids. CDR1 is LNHDA and CDR2 is SQIVND in the germline V gene (reference sequence). V gave up 7 bases and J gave up 7 bases, with 16 bases separating them. Full variable domain (missing parts from reference TRBV19 and TRBJ1-2): DGGITQSPKYLFRKEGQNVTLSCEQNLNHDAMYWYRQDPGQGLRLIYYSQIVNDFQKGDIAEGYSVSREKKESFPLTVTSAQKNPTAFYLCASTPPQGSGYTFGSGTRLTVV.

The rearrangement joins TRBV7-3 to TRBJ2-3; 10 bases match TRBD1. The V segment lost 4 bases and the J segment 7 bases; nucleotides outside the gene matches: 5. Germline V gives CDR1 SGHTA, CDR2 FQGTGA. This CDR3 comprises 14 residues. The CDR3 loop is CASSSTGGANTQYF. CDR3 sequence (DNA): TGTGCCAGCAGCTCGACAGGGGGCGCAAATACGCAGTATTTT.

The chain carries TRBV2 and TRBJ2-3; 12 bases are a match to TRBD2. The CDR3 totals 15 residues. Looked up from germline, CDR1 is SNHLY and CDR2 is FYNNEI. Trimming removed 6 bases from V and 4 bases from J; junction bases left unmatched: 5. CDR3 sequence reads: CASSGLAGSSDTQYF. Written as DNA, the CDR3 is TGTGCCAGCAGCGGACTAGCGGGAAGCTCAGATACGCAGTATTTT.

This sequence joins TRBV6-5 and TRBJ1-2, with D unclear. Trimming left V 5 bases short and J 1 base short, with 8 bases between. This CDR3 comprises 13 residues. The germline V gene has CDR1 MNHEY and CDR2 SVGAGI. The CDR3 protein is CASSENDNYGYTF. CDR3 nucleotides: TGTGCCAGCAGTGAAAACGATAACTATGGCTACACCTTC.

This clone has just a few counts. V is TRBV7-9 and J is TRBJ1-4, with 8 bases identical to TRBD1. This CDR3 spans 14 amino acids. Germline V gene lookup returns CDR1 SEHNR and CDR2 FQNEAQ (reference sequence). Trimming at V came to 6 bases and at J to 8 bases, leaving 8 bases not matched to a gene. CDR3 residues: CASSSDREGEKLFF. DNA of the CDR3: TGTGCCAGCAGTTCGGACAGGGAGGGCGAAAAACTGTTTTTT.

The chain recombines TRBV5-4 with TRBJ2-3; perhaps TRBD2 as D (6 bases). The CDR3 covers 16 residues. Germline CDR1 is SGHNT and CDR2 is YYREEE (reference sequence). Between the trimmed V and J ends, which lost 0 bases and 3 bases, there was a span of 14 bases. As DNA, the CDR3 is TGTGCCAGCAGCTTGGCCGGGAGTTATCCGACAGATACGCAGTATTTT. This encodes CASSLAGSYPTDTQYF.

This chain uses TRBV5-6 with TRBJ2-4, with TRBD2 identical over 7 bases. The CDR3 runs 18 residues. Germline CDR1 is SGHDT and CDR2 is YYEEEE. V lost 4 bases to trimming and J lost 0 bases; unmatched junction nucleotides: 13. CDR3 loop: CASSPRASGALAKNIQYF. CDR3 DNA: TGTGCCAGCAGCCCGCGGGCTAGCGGAGCTCTAGCCAAAAACATTCAGTACTTC.

CDR3 in DNA: TGTGCCAGCAGCCCCCTCGGGACAACCAGTTCCTACGAGCAGTACTTC. Translating gives CASSPLGTTSSYEQYF. The chain links TRBV14 to TRBJ2-7; the D gene is possibly TRBD1 (6 bases). V was pared by 4 bases and J by 1 base, with 17 bases between. CDR1 and CDR2 from the germline V gene are SGHDN and FVKESK. The CDR3 is 16 residues long.

The rearrangement links TRBV5-1 to TRBJ1-6; D is undetermined. Germline CDR1 and CDR2: SGHRS and YFSETQ. The CDR3 runs to 14 residues. V was trimmed by 0 bases and J by 0 bases, leaving 1 base between them. DNA for the CDR3: TGCGCCAGCAGCTTGGGCTCCTATAATTCACCCCTCCACTTT. It codes for CASSLGSYNSPLHF.

This rearrangement joins TRBV7-2 to TRBJ1-6, with TRBD1 matching 7 bases. This CDR3 has 15 residues. Germline CDR1 reads SGHTA; CDR2 reads FQGNSA. Trimming at V came to 1 base and at J to 8 bases, leaving 5 bases not matched to a gene. The CDR3 DNA reads as TGTGCCAGCAGCTTAGTGGGACAGAGGGATTCACCCCTCCACTTT. It specifies CASSLVGQRDSPLHF.

V and J are TRBV7-2 and TRBJ2-1; TRBD2 agrees at 9 bases. Germline CDR1 SGHTA, CDR2 FQGNSA. The CDR3 covers 16 residues. The ends lost 3 bases at V and 4 bases at J; junction bases unmatched: 7. As DNA, the CDR3 is TGTGCCAGCAGCTTGTCGACTAGCGGCCTTTACAATGAGCAGTTCTTC. Amino acids: CASSLSTSGLYNEQFF.

The rearrangement joins TRBV7-2 to TRBJ2-5, with a weak D call TRBD2 (5 bases). CDR1 and CDR2 from the germline V gene are SGHTA and FQGNSA. This CDR3 is built from 15 residues. Deletions cut 0 bases from V and 5 bases from J, with 13 bases between. The CDR3 protein is CASSLAGILPETQYF. CDR3 in DNA: TGTGCCAGCAGCTTAGCCGGGATTTTACCGGAGACCCAGTACTTC.

The chain combines TRBV7-2 with TRBJ2-2; 9 bases align to TRBD2. V lost 3 bases and J lost 5; bases outside the gene matches: 13. Germline V gene lookup returns CDR1 SGHTA and CDR2 FQGNSA. The CDR3 length is 18 residues. The CDR3 DNA is TGTGCCAGCAGCTTCGCCCTGGGGCTAGCGGGAAGTACCGGGGAGCTGTTTTTT. This codes for CASSFALGLAGSTGELFF.

V and J are TRBV13 and TRBJ2-1; 8 nucleotides line up with TRBD1. V lost 1 base and J lost 9; bases outside the gene matches: 5. CDR1 is PRHDT and CDR2 is FYEKMQ in the germline V gene (reference sequence). CDR3 length: 14 residues. The CDR3 bases are TGTGCCAGCAGCTTAGCCAGGGGGCATGGTGAGCAGTTCTTC. Amino acids: CASSLARGHGEQFF.

The chain couples TRBV19 to TRBJ1-5; unclear D gene. There are 10 residues in the CDR3. CDR1 and CDR2 from the germline V gene are LNHDA and SQIVND (reference sequence). Trimming shortened V by 4 bases and J by 6 bases, and 1 base separated the two germline ends. CDR3: CASSSQPQHF. Here the CDR3 DNA reads TGTGCCAGTAGTAGTCAGCCCCAGCATTTT.

This clone appeared a single time. The chain uses TRBV7-2 and TRBJ2-2, with TRBD2 matching 13 bases. Trimming at V came to 3 bases and at J to 0 bases, leaving 1 base not matched to a gene. The CDR3 has 17 amino acids. Per the germline V gene, CDR1 is SGHTA and CDR2 is FQGNSA. CDR3: CASSLGLAGPNTGELFF. In DNA form, the CDR3 reads TGTGCCAGCAGCTTGGGACTAGCGGGACCGAACACCGGGGAGCTGTTTTTT.

The chain has TRBV11-2 and TRBJ2-5, with 10 bases aligning to TRBD1. Germline assignment: CDR1 SGHAT and CDR2 FQNNGV. This CDR3 contains 17 residues. V was pared by 1 base and J by 5 bases, with 10 bases of the junction left unmatched. The CDR3 coding sequence is TGTGCCAGCAGCTTAGGTCTCGGACAGGGGGGGCTGGAGACCCAGTACTTC. Translated: CASSLGLGQGGLETQYF.

The chain is built from TRBV9 and TRBJ2-3; D is undetermined. V was cut by 0 bases and J by 3 bases, with 11 bases left in between. The CDR3 runs to 15 residues. In germline, CDR1 is SGDLS, CDR2 YYNGEE. The CDR3 DNA reads as TGTGCCAGCAGCGTAGCCGGGTACTCAACAGATACGCAGTATTTT. This gives the protein CASSVAGYSTDTQYF. The full variable domain, with the rest looked up from reference TRBV9 and TRBJ2-3, is DSGVTQTPKHLITATGQRVTLRCSPRSGDLSVYWYQQSLDQGLQFLIQYYNGEERAKGNILERFSAQQFPDLHSELNLSSLELGDSALYFCASSVAGYSTDTQYFGPGTRLTVL.

In its sample, this clone was seen a few times. The chain recombines TRBV30 with TRBJ1-5; TRBD1 might be the D (6 bases). Germline CDR1 reads GTSNPN; CDR2 reads SVGIG (reference sequence). The V end lost 0 bases, the J end lost 9 bases, and 15 bases lay between the germline ends. This CDR3 has 14 amino acids. The CDR3, as DNA: TGTGCCTGGAGTGTACGGATACAGGGCTCGCCCCAGCATTTT. Translated, it gives CAWSVRIQGSPQHF.

Remarks on this clone: The same CDR3 is also encoded by other DNA sequences in this sample. This rearrangement joins TRBV28 to TRBJ2-7, with 13 nucleotides matching TRBD2. Germline V gene data show CDR1 as MDHEN and CDR2 as SYDVKM. The CDR3 has 15 residues. Germline trimming cut 6 bases from V and 0 bases from J; bases unmatched to any gene: 2. CDR3 nucleotide sequence: TGTGCCAGCAGCCGGACTAGCGGGAGCTCCTACGAGCAGTACTTC. Translation gives CASSRTSGSSYEQYF.

This clone was recorded only once. V is TRBV6-6 and J is TRBJ2-5; 8 bases fit TRBD2. From germline, CDR1 is MNHNY and CDR2 SVGAGI (reference sequence). The CDR3 consists of 13 residues. Trimming removed 10 bases from V and 5 bases from J; junction bases left unmatched: 9. The CDR3 protein is CATSREGYETQYF. CDR3 coding DNA: TGTGCCACGAGCCGGGAGGGATATGAGACCCAGTACTTC.

The chain combines TRBV15 with TRBJ2-5, with D possibly being TRBD2 (5 bases). The V and J ends lost 0 bases and 4 bases respectively, with 12 bases between them. Germline V gene lookup returns CDR1 LNHNV and CDR2 YYDKDF (reference sequence). The CDR3 consists of 15 residues. The CDR3 sequence is CATSRDEGWGETQYF. The CDR3 DNA is TGTGCCACCAGCAGAGATGAGGGATGGGGAGAGACCCAGTACTTC.

This clone was seen once. The chain recombines TRBV19 with TRBJ2-3; 7 bases are shared with TRBD1. Germline CDR1 LNHDA, CDR2 SQIVND (reference sequence). This CDR3 is 15 amino acids long. The V segment lost 6 bases and the J segment 2 bases; nucleotides outside the gene matches: 8. Here the CDR3 reads CASSGQVGYTDTQYF. CDR3 DNA: TGTGCCAGTAGCGGACAGGTGGGATACACAGATACGCAGTATTTT.

The V call is TRBV7-3, the J call TRBJ2-3; 7 bases fit TRBD2. The CDR3 is 17 amino acids. V was pared by 5 bases and J by 1 base, with 12 bases of the junction left unmatched. CDR1 is SGHTA and CDR2 is FQGTGA in the germline V gene. The CDR3 loop is CASSPTLAPAGTDTQYF. In DNA form, the CDR3 reads TGTGCCAGCAGCCCCACACTAGCGCCGGCGGGCACAGATACGCAGTATTTT.

V is TRBV30 and J is TRBJ2-1; D assignment may be TRBD1 or TRBD2 (6 bases each). This CDR3 comprises 13 residues. The V end lost 4 bases, the J end lost 4 bases, and 11 bases lay between the germline ends. The germline V gene has CDR1 GTSNPN and CDR2 SVGIG (reference sequence). CDR3 bases: TGTGCCTGGACCCAAGGGGGGTACAATGAGCAGTTCTTC. It encodes CAWTQGGYNEQFF. The entire variable domain, with the rest obtained from reference TRBV30 and TRBJ2-1, is as follows: SQTIHQWPATLVQPVGSPLSLECTVEGTSNPNLYWYRQAAGRGLQLLFYSVGIGQISSEVPQNLSASRPQDRQFILSSKKLLLSDSGFYLCAWTQGGYNEQFFGPGTRLTVL.

V and J are TRBV7-3 and TRBJ1-1; D call uncertain. The CDR3 runs to 13 residues. Trimming pared 4 bases from V and 0 bases from J, leaving 6 bases between. Per germline, CDR1 SGHTA and CDR2 FQGTGA. CDR3 nucleotides: TGTGCCAGCAGCTGGACGGTGAACACTGAAGCTTTCTTT. It yields the protein CASSWTVNTEAFF.